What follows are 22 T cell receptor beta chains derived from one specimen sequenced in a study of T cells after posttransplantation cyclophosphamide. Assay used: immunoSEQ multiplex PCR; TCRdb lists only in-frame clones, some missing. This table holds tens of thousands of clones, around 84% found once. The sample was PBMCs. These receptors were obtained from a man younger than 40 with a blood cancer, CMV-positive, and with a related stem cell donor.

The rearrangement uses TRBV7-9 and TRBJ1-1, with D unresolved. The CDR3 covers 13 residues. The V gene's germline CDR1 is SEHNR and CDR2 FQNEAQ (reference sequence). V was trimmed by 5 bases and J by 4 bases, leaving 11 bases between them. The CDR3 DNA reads TGTGCCAGCAGCCGTTCGGGGAGCACTGAAGCTTTCTTT. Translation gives CASSRSGSTEAFF.

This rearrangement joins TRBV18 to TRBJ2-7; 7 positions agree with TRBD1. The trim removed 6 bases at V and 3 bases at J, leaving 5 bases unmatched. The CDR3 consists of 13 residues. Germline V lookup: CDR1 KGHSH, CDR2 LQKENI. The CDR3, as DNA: TGTGCCAGCTCGACAGACAGGGTCTACGAGCAGTACTTC. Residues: CASSTDRVYEQYF.

CDR3 amino acids: CASSYLGQNQPQHF. In DNA, the CDR3 is TGTGCCAGCAGTTACCTTGGACAGAATCAGCCCCAGCATTTT. The chain has TRBV6-5 and TRBJ1-5, with D perhaps matching TRBD1 (6 bases). Germline CDR1 reads MNHEY; CDR2 reads SVGAGI. CDR3 length equals 14 residues. Between the trimmed V and J ends, which lost 2 bases and 4 bases, there was a span of 9 bases.

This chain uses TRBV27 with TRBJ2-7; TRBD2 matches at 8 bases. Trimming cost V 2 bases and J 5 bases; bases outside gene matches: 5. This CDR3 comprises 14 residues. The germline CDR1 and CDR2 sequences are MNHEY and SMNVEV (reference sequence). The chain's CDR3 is CASSLSGSRDEQYF. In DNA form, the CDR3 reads TGTGCCAGCAGTTTAAGCGGGAGTCGGGACGAGCAGTACTTC.

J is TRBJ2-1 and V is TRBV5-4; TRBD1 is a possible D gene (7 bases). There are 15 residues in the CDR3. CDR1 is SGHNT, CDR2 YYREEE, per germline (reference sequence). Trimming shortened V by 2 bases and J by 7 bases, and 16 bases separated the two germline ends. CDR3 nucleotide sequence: TGTGCCAGCAGCTTAGGAGGGGGCGCGCTGAATGAGCAGTTCTTC. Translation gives CASSLGGGALNEQFF.

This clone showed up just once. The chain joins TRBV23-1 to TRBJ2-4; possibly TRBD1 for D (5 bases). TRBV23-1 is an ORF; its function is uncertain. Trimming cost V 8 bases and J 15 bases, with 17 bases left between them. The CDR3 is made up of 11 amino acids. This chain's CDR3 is CASGKRGYGYF. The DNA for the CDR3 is TGCGCCAGCGGGAAAAGGGGATATGGGTACTTC.

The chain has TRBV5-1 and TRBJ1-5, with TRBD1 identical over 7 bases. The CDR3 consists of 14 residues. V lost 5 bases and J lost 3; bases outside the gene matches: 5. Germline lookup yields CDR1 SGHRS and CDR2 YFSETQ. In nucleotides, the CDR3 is TGCGCCAGCAGTGTGGGACAGAACAATCAGCCCCAGCATTTT. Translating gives CASSVGQNNQPQHF. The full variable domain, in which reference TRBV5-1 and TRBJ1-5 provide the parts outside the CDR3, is KAGVTQTPRYLIKTRGQQVTLSCSPISGHRSVSWYQQTPGQGLQFLFEYFSETQRNKGNFPGRFSGRQFSNSRSEMNVSTLELGDSALYLCASSVGQNNQPQHFGDGTRLSIL.

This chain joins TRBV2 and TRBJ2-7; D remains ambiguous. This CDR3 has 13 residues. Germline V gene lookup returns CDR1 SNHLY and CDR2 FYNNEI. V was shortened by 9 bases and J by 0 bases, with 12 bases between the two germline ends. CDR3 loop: CASLAEISYEQYF. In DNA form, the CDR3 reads TGTGCCAGTCTGGCCGAAATCTCCTACGAGCAGTACTTC.

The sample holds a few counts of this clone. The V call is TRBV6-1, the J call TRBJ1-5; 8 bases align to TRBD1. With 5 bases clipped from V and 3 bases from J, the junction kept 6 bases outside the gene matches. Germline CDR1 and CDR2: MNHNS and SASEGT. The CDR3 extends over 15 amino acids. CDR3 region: CASSPWTGPNQPQHF. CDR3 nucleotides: TGTGCCAGCAGTCCGTGGACAGGGCCCAATCAGCCCCAGCATTTT.

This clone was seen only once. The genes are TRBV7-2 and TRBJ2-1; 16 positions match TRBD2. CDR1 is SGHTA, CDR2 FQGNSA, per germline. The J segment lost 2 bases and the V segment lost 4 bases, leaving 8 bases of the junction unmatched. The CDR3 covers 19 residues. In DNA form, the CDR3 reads TGTGCCAGCAGCTCCCCCGGGACTAGCGGGAGGGTCGCCTACAATGAGCAGTTCTTC. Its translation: CASSSPGTSGRVAYNEQFF.

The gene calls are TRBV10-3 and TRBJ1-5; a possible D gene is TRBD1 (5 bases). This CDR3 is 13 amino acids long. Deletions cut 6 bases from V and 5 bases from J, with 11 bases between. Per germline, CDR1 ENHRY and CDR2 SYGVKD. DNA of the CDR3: TGTGCCATCAGAGAAGGCAGGGATCAGCCCCAGCATTTT. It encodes CAIREGRDQPQHF.

DNA for the CDR3: TGTGCCAGCAGCGTAGTTCCGGAGTTGAACACTGAAGCTTTCTTT. Amino acids: CASSVVPELNTEAFF. This chain connects TRBV9 to TRBJ1-1; the D is unclear. The germline V gene has CDR1 SGDLS and CDR2 YYNGEE. The CDR3 totals 15 residues. Trimming removed 0 bases from V and 0 bases from J, with 9 bases in between. Supplemented by reference TRBV9 and TRBJ1-1, the full variable domain reads DSGVTQTPKHLITATGQRVTLRCSPRSGDLSVYWYQQSLDQGLQFLIQYYNGEERAKGNILERFSAQQFPDLHSELNLSSLELGDSALYFCASSVVPELNTEAFFGQGTRLTVV.

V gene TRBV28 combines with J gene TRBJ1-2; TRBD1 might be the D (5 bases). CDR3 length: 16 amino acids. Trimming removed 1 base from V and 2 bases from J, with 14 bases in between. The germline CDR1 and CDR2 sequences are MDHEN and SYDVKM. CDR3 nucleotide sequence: TGTGCCAGCAGTTTATACCGCAGGGTTGGGAACTATGGCTACACCTTC. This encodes CASSLYRRVGNYGYTF.

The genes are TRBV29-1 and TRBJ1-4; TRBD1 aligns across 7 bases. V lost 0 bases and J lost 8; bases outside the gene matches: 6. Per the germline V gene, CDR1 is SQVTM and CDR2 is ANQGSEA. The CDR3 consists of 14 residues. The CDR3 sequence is CSVEEGGGREKLFF. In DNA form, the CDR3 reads TGCAGCGTTGAAGAAGGGGGCGGTCGGGAAAAACTGTTTTTT.

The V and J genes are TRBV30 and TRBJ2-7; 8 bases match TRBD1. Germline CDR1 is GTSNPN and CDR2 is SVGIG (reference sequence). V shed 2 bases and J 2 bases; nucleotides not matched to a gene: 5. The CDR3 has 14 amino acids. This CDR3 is CAWSPGTGTYEQYF. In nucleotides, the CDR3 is TGTGCCTGGAGTCCCGGGACAGGAACCTACGAGCAGTACTTC.

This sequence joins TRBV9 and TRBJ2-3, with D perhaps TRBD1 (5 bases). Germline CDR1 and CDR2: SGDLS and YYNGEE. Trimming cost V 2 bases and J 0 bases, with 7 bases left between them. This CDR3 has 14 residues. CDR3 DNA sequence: TGTGCCAGCAGCGTGACAGTTAGCACAGATACGCAGTATTTT. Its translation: CASSVTVSTDTQYF.

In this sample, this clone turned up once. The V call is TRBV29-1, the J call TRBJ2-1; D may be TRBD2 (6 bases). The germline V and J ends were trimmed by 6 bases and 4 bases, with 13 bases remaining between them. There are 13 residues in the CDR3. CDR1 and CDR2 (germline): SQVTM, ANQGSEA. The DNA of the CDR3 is TGCAGCGTGGAGGCTAGCGCATACAATGAGCAGTTCTTC. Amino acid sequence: CSVEASAYNEQFF.

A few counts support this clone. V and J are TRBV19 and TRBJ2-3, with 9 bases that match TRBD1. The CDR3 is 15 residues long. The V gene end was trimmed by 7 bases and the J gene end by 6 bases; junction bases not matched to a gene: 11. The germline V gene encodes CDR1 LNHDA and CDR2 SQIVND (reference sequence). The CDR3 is CASTPYRGRSDTQYF. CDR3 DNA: TGTGCCAGTACCCCATACAGGGGGCGATCCGATACGCAGTATTTT.

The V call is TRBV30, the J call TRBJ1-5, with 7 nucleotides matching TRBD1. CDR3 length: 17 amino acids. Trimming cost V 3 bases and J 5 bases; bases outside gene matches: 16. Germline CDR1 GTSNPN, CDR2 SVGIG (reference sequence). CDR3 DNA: TGTGCCTGGAGGGCGACCGGGACAGAGCTCCCTTATCAGCCCCAGCATTTT. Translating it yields CAWRATGTELPYQPQHF.

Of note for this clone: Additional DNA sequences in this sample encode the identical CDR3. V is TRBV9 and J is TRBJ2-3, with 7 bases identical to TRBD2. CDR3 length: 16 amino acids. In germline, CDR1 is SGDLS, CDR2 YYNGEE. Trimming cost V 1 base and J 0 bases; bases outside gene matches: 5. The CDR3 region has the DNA TGTGCCAGCAGCGTAAGGGAGGGCGGAAGCACAGATACGCAGTATTTT. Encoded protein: CASSVREGGSTDTQYF.

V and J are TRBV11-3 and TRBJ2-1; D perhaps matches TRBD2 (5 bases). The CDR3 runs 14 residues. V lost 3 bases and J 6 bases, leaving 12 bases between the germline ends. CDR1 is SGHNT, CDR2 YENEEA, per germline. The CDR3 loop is CASSLMSRGNEQFF. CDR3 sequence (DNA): TGTGCCAGCAGCTTGATGAGCCGGGGCAATGAGCAGTTCTTC.

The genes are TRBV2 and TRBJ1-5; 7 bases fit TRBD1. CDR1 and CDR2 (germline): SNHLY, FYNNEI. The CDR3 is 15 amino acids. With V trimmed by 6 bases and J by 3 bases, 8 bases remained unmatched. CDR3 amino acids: CASSPMGQPNQPQHF. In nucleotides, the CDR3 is TGTGCCAGCAGCCCAATGGGACAGCCCAATCAGCCCCAGCATTTT.